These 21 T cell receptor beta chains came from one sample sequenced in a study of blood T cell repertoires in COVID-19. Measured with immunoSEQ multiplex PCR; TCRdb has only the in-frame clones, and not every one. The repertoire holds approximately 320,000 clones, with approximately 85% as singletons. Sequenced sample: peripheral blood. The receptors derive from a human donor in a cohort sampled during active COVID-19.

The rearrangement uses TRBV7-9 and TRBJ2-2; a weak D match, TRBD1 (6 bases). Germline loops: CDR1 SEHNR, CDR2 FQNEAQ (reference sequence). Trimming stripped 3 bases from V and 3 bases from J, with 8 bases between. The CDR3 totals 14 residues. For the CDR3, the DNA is TGTGCCAGCAGCTTGGACAGCTACACCGGGGAGCTGTTTTTT. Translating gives CASSLDSYTGELFF.

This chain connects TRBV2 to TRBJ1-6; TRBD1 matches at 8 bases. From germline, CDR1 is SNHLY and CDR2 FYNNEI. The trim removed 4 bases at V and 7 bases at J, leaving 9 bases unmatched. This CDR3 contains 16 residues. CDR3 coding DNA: TGTGCCAGCAGTGGTCGGTCTGGACAGGGAAATTCACCCCTCCACTTT. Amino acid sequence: CASSGRSGQGNSPLHF.

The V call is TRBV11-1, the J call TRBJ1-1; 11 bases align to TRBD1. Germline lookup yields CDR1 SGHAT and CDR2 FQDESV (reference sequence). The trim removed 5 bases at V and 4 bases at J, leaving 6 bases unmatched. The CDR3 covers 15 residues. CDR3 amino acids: CASSRTGTGGTEAFF. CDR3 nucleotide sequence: TGTGCCAGCAGCAGGACCGGGACAGGGGGCACTGAAGCTTTCTTT.

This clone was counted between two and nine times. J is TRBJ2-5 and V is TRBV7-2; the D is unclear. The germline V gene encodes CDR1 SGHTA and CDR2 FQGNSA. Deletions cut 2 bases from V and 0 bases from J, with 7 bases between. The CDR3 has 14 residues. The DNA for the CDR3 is TGTGCCAGCAGCTTACTTAACTACCAAGAGACCCAGTACTTC. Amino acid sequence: CASSLLNYQETQYF.

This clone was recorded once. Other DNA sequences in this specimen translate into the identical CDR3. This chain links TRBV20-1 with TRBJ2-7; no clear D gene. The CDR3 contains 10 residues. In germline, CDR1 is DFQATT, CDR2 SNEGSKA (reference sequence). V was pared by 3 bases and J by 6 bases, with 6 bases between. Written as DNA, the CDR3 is TGCAGTGCTAGTGGCGGCGAGCAGTACTTC. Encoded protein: CSASGGEQYF.

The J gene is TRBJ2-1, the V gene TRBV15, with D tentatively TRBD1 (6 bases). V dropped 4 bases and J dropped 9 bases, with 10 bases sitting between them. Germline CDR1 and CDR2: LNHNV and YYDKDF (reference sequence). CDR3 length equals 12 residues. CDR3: CATSTTGPEQFF. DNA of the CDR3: TGTGCCACCAGCACAACAGGGCCTGAGCAGTTCTTC.

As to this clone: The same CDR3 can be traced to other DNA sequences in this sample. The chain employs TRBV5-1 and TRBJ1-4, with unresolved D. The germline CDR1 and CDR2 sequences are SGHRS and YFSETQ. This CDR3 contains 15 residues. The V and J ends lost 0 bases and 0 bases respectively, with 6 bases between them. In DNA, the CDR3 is TGCGCCAGCAGCTTGGCCCGGGCAACTAATGAAAAACTGTTTTTT. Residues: CASSLARATNEKLFF.

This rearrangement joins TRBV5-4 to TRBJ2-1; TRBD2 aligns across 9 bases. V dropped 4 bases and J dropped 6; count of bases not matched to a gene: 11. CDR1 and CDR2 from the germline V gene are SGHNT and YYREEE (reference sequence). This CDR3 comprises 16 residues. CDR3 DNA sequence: TGTGCCAGCAGCCCGGTTTTGGCGGGGGGGCTCAATGAGCAGTTCTTC. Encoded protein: CASSPVLAGGLNEQFF. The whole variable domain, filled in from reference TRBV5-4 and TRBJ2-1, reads ETGVTQSPTHLIKTRGQQVTLRCSSQSGHNTVSWYQQALGQGPQFIFQYYREEENGRGNFPPRFSGLQFPNYSSELNVNALELDDSALYLCASSPVLAGGLNEQFFGPGTRLTVL.

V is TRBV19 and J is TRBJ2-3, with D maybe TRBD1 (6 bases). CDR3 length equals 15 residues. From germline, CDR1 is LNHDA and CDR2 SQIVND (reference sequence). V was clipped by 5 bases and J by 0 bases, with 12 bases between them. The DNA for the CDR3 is TGTGCCAGTAGTTGGGGGCGAGGGAGCACAGATACGCAGTATTTT. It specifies CASSWGRGSTDTQYF.

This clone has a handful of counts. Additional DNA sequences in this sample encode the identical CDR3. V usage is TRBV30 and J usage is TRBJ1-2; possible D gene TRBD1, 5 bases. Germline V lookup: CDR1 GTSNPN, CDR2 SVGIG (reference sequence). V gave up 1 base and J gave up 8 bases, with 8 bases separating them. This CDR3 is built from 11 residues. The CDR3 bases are TGTGCCTGGAGTGGGGGGGGAGGCTACACCTTC. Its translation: CAWSGGGGYTF.

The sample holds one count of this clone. The CDR3 loop is CASSSQGGNTEAFF. The CDR3, as DNA: TGTGCCAGCAGTTCCCAGGGGGGGAACACTGAAGCTTTCTTT. This chain links TRBV25-1 with TRBJ1-1, with 7 bases matching TRBD1. The CDR3 totals 14 residues. CDR1 is MGHDK, CDR2 SYGVNS, per germline. V trimming: 5 bases; J trimming: 1 base; junction bases outside the gene matches: 4.

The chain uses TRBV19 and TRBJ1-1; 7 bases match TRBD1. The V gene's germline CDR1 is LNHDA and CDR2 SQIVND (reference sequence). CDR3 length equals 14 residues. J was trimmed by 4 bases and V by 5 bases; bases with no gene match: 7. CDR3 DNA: TGTGCCAGTAGTGAAGACAGGGCGGGCACTGAAGCTTTCTTT. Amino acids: CASSEDRAGTEAFF.

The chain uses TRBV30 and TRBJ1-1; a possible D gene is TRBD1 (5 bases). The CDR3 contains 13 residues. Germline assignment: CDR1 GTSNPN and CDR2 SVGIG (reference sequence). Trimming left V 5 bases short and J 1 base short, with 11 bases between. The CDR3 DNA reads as TGTGCCTGGTTTGGAGGGGCGAACACTGAAGCTTTCTTT. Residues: CAWFGGANTEAFF.

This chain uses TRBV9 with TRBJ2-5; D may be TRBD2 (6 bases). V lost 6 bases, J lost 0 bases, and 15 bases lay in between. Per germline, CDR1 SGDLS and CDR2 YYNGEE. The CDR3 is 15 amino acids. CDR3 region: CASTSGAGNQETQYF. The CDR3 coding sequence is TGTGCCAGCACCTCTGGGGCGGGGAACCAAGAGACCCAGTACTTC.

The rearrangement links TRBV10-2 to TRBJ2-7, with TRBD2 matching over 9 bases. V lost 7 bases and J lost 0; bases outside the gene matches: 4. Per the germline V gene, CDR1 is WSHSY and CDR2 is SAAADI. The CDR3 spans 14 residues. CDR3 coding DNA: TGCGCCAGCACCCTAGCGGGGTCCTCCTACGAGCAGTACTTC. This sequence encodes CASTLAGSSYEQYF.

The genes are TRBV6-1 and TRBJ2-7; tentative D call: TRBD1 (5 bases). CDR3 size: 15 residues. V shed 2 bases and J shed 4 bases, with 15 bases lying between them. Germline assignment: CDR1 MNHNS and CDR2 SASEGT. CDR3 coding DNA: TGTGCCAGCAGTGAATCGGCAGGGTTGGCGTACGAGCAGTACTTC. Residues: CASSESAGLAYEQYF.

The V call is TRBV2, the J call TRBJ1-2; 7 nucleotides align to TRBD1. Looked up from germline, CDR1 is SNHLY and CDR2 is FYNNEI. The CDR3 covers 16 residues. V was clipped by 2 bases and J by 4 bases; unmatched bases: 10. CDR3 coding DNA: TGTGCCAGCAGTGAACGGGGAACGGGACAGATCTATGGCTACACCTTC. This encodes CASSERGTGQIYGYTF.

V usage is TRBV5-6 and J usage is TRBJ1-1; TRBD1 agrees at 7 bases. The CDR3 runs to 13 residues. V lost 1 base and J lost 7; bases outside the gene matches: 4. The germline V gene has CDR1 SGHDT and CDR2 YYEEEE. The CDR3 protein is CASSLTGVGEAFF. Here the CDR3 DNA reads TGTGCCAGCAGCTTGACAGGGGTAGGTGAAGCTTTCTTT.

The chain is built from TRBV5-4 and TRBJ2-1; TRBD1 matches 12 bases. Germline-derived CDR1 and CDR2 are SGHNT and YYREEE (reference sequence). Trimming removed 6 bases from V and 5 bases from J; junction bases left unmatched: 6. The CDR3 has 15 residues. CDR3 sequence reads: CASIRDRGLNNEQFF. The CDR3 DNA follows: TGTGCCAGCATCAGGGACAGGGGGCTTAACAATGAGCAGTTCTTC.

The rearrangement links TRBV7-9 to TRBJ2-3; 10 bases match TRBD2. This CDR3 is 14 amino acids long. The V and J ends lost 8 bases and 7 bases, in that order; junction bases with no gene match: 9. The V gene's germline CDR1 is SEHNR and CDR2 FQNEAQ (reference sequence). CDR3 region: CASRTSGGGYTQYF. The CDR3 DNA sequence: TGTGCCAGCCGGACTAGCGGAGGAGGGTATACGCAGTATTTT.

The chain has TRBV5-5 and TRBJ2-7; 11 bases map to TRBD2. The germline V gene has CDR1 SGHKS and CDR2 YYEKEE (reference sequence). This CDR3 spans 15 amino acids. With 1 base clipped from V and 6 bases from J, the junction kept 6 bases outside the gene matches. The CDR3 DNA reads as TGTGCCAGCAGCTTGTCGACTAGCGGGGTCTTCGAGCAGTACTTC. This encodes CASSLSTSGVFEQYF.